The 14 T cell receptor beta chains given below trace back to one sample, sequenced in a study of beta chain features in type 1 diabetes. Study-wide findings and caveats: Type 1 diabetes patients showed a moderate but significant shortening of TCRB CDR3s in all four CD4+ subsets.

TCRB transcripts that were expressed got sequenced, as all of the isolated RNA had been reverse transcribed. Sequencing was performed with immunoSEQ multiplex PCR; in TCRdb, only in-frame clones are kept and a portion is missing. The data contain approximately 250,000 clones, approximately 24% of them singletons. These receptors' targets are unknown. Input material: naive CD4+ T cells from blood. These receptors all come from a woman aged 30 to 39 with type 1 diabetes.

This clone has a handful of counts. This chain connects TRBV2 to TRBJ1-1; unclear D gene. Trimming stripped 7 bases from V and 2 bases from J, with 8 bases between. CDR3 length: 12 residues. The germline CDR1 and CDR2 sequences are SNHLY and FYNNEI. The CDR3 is CASKLINTEAFF. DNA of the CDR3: TGTGCCAGCAAATTAATCAACACTGAAGCTTTCTTT. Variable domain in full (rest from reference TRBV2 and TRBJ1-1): EPEVTQTPSHQVTQMGQEVILRCVPISNHLYFYWYRQILGQKVEFLVSFYNNEISEKSEIFDDQFSVERPDGSNFTLKIRSTKLEDSAMYFCASKLINTEAFFGQGTRLTVV.

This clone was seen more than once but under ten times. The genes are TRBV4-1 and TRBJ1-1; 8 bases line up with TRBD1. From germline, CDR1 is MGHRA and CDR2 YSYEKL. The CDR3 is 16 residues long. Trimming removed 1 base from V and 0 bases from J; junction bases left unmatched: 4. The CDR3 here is CASSQGVTGVNTEAFF. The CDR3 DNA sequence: TGCGCCAGCAGCCAAGGGGTGACAGGGGTGAACACTGAAGCTTTCTTT.

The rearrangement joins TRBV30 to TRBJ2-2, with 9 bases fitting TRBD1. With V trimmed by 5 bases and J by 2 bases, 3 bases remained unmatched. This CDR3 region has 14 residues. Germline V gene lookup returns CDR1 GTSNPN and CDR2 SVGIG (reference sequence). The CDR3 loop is CAWGTGINTGELFF. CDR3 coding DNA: TGTGCCTGGGGGACAGGGATCAACACCGGGGAGCTGTTTTTT. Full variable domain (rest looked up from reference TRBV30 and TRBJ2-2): SQTIHQWPATLVQPVGSPLSLECTVEGTSNPNLYWYRQAAGRGLQLLFYSVGIGQISSEVPQNLSASRPQDRQFILSSKKLLLSDSGFYLCAWGTGINTGELFFGEGSRLTVL.

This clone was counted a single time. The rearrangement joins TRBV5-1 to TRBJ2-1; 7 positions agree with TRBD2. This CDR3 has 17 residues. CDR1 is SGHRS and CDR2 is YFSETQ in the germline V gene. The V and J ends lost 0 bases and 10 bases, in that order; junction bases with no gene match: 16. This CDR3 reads CASSLDLAATSGREQFF. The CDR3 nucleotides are TGCGCCAGCAGCTTGGATCTAGCGGCAACCTCTGGGAGAGAGCAGTTCTTC.

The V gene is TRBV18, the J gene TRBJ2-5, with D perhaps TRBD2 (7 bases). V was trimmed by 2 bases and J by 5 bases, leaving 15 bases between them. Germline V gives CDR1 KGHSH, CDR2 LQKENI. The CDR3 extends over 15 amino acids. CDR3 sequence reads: CASSPSSGGLETQYF. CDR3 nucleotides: TGTGCCAGCTCACCATCTTCGGGGGGCCTCGAGACCCAGTACTTC.

CDR3 protein: CASSLRIGATEAFF. CDR3 DNA sequence: TGTGCCAGCAGTTTACGGATAGGGGCCACTGAAGCTTTCTTT. The rearrangement uses TRBV28 and TRBJ1-1; a possible D gene is TRBD1 (5 bases). CDR1 and CDR2 (germline): MDHEN, SYDVKM. Trimming pared 2 bases from V and 4 bases from J, leaving 11 bases between. CDR3 size: 14 residues.

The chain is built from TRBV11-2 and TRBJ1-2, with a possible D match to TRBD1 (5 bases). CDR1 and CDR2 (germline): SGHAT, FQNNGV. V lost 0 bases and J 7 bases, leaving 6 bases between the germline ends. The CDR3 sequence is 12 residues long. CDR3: CASSLEGVGYTF. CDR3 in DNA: TGTGCCAGCAGCTTAGAAGGGGTTGGCTACACCTTC.

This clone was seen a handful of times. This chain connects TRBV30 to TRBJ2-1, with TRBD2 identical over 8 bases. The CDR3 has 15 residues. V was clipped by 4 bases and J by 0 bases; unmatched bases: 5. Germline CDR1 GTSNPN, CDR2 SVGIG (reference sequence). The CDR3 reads CAWTTGTSSYNEQFF. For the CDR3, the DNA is TGTGCCTGGACTACCGGGACTAGCTCCTACAATGAGCAGTTCTTC.

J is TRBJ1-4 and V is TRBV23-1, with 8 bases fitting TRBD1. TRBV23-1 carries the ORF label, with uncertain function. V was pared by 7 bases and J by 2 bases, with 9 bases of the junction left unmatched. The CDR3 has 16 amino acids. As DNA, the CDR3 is TGCGCCAGCAACCTTACAGGGGGGGCCACTAATGAAAAACTGTTTTTT. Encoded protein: CASNLTGGATNEKLFF.

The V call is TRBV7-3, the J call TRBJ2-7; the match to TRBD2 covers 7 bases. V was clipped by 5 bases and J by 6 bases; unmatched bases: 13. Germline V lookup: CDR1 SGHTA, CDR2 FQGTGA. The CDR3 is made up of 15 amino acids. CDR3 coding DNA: TGTGCCAGCAGCCCCACCCGAGGACTAGGCGGCGAGCAGTACTTC. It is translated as CASSPTRGLGGEQYF.

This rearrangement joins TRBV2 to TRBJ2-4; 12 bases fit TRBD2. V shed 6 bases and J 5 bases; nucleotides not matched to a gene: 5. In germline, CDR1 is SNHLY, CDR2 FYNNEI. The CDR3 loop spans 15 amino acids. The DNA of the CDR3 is TGTGCCAGCAGCCAGACTAGCGGGAGCCAAAACATTCAGTACTTC. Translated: CASSQTSGSQNIQYF.

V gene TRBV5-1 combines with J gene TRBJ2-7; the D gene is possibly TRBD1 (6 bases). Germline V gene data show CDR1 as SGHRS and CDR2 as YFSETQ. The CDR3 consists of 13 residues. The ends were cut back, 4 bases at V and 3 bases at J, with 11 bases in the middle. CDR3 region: CASSPQGDYEQYF. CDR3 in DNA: TGCGCCAGCAGCCCACAGGGAGACTACGAGCAGTACTTC.

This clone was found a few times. CDR3 sequence (DNA): TGCGCCAGCAGCTTGGTGACTAGCGGGACGGAGACCCAGTACTTC. It specifies CASSLVTSGTETQYF. This chain connects TRBV5-1 to TRBJ2-5; TRBD2 aligns across 11 bases. V shed 0 bases, J shed 5 bases, and the junction held 3 bases outside the gene matches. Germline lookup yields CDR1 SGHRS and CDR2 YFSETQ. This CDR3 has 15 amino acids.

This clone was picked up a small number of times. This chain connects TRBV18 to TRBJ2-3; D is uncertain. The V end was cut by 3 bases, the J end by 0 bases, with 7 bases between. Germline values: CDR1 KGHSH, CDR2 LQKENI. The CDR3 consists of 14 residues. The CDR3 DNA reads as TGTGCCAGCTCACCGCTAGAGAGCACAGATACGCAGTATTTT. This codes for CASSPLESTDTQYF.